The 14 T cell receptor beta chains presented below share a single source sample, sequenced in a study of blood T cell repertoires in COVID-19. Profiling relied on immunoSEQ multiplex PCR, and the TCRdb table lists in-frame clones only, not all of them. The repertoire holds 68,000 or so clones, around 84% seen once, with roughly 3.7% in the top ten. The sequenced sample consisted of peripheral blood. These receptors were collected from a man between 45 and 60 years old with acute or convalescent COVID-19.

The table lists this clone with a count of one. The rearrangement joins TRBV24-1 to TRBJ2-1, with 9 bases lining up with TRBD1. This CDR3 has 13 amino acids. In germline, CDR1 is KGHDR, CDR2 SFDVKD. The V segment lost 9 bases and the J segment 5 bases; nucleotides outside the gene matches: 4. The CDR3 loop reads CATRDRANNEQFF. CDR3 DNA: TGTGCCACCCGGGACAGGGCCAACAATGAGCAGTTCTTC.

This chain uses TRBV27 with TRBJ2-3; 8 bases align to TRBD2. After removal of 6 bases from V and 1 base from J, the junction contained 18 bases not matched to a gene. In germline, CDR1 is MNHEY, CDR2 SMNVEV (reference sequence). The CDR3 has 19 residues. The CDR3 nucleotides read TGTGCCAGCAGCTTAATTTCGACGGGGGGGCTGGTAGGCACAGATACGCAGTATTTT. Amino acid sequence: CASSLISTGGLVGTDTQYF.

The chain joins TRBV30 to TRBJ1-4; the D is unclear. The CDR3 is 16 amino acids. Per germline, CDR1 GTSNPN and CDR2 SVGIG (reference sequence). V was clipped by 3 bases and J by 0 bases, with 14 bases between them. CDR3 protein: CAWSVSSPATNEKLFF. In DNA form, the CDR3 reads TGTGCCTGGAGCGTATCTTCCCCTGCAACTAATGAAAAACTGTTTTTT. The full variable domain, with the rest looked up from reference TRBV30 and TRBJ1-4, is SQTIHQWPATLVQPVGSPLSLECTVEGTSNPNLYWYRQAAGRGLQLLFYSVGIGQISSEVPQNLSASRPQDRQFILSSKKLLLSDSGFYLCAWSVSSPATNEKLFFGSGTQLSVL.

For the CDR3, the DNA is TGTGCCAGCAGCCAAGACGGAGAAACTGGAAACACCATATATTTT. Translating gives CASSQDGETGNTIYF. The V gene is TRBV3-1 (or the pseudogene TRBV3-2), the J gene TRBJ1-3, with unresolved D. Trimming left V 0 bases short and J 2 bases short, with 8 bases between. This CDR3 contains 15 residues. CDR1 is LGHDT, CDR2 YNNKEL, per germline (reference sequence).

The chain joins TRBV19 to TRBJ2-1; 7 nucleotides agree with TRBD2. The trim removed 5 bases at V and 0 bases at J, leaving 4 bases unmatched. The CDR3 loop spans 15 amino acids. In germline, CDR1 is LNHDA, CDR2 SQIVND (reference sequence). Written as DNA, the CDR3 is TGTGCCAGTAGTCGCCCGGGAGGCTCCTACAATGAGCAGTTCTTC. Encoded protein: CASSRPGGSYNEQFF.

This chain uses TRBV29-1 with TRBJ1-3, with D maybe TRBD1 (5 bases). The CDR3 spans 18 residues. The ends were cut back, 5 bases at V and 1 base at J, with 24 bases in the middle. CDR1 SQVTM and CDR2 ANQGSEA come from the germline V gene. DNA of the CDR3: TGCAGCGTTTTGTTGCGGGGTCAGACAGCCTCTTCTGGAAACACCATATATTTT. Translating gives CSVLLRGQTASSGNTIYF.

The V and J genes are TRBV9 and TRBJ2-5; D perhaps matches TRBD2 (6 bases). CDR3 size: 17 residues. Looked up from germline, CDR1 is SGDLS and CDR2 is YYNGEE. Between the trimmed V and J ends, which lost 3 bases and 0 bases, there was a span of 18 bases. The chain's CDR3 is CASSAGRYDTYQETQYF. In DNA, the CDR3 is TGTGCCAGCAGCGCAGGGAGGTACGACACGTACCAAGAGACCCAGTACTTC.

The V call is TRBV11-2, the J call TRBJ2-1, with a weak D call TRBD2 (6 bases). Per germline, CDR1 SGHAT and CDR2 FQNNGV. Trimming took 1 base from V and 2 from J, leaving 6 bases between them. This CDR3 region has 14 residues. The CDR3 is CASSLGGAYNEQFF. Here the CDR3 DNA reads TGTGCCAGCAGCTTAGGGGGGGCCTACAATGAGCAGTTCTTC.

The gene calls are TRBV24-1 and TRBJ2-2, with 9 bases lining up with TRBD2. Germline CDR1 and CDR2: KGHDR and SFDVKD. The CDR3 runs 17 residues. Trimming removed 3 bases from V and 4 bases from J; junction bases left unmatched: 8. The chain's CDR3 is CATSDRLAGESTGELFF. CDR3 nucleotides: TGTGCCACCAGTGATCGGTTAGCGGGAGAATCCACCGGGGAGCTGTTTTTT.

The V call is TRBV5-1, the J call TRBJ2-7, with 7 positions matching TRBD2. The CDR3 runs to 13 residues. Per germline, CDR1 SGHRS and CDR2 YFSETQ. Trimming cost V 3 bases and J 3 bases; bases outside gene matches: 3. CDR3 sequence: CASSSAGIYEQYF. The DNA of the CDR3 is TGCGCCAGCAGCTCAGCGGGGATCTACGAGCAGTACTTC.

A word on this clone: This sample also contains other DNA sequences that code for the same CDR3. This rearrangement joins TRBV7-3 to TRBJ2-5; 9 bases are shared with TRBD1. In germline, CDR1 is SGHTA, CDR2 FQGTGA. The trim removed 1 base at V and 1 base at J, leaving 7 bases unmatched. The CDR3 loop spans 17 amino acids. The DNA of the CDR3 is TGTGCCAGCAGCTTAAACCCGGACAGGGGACCCCAAGAGACCCAGTACTTC. Translation: CASSLNPDRGPQETQYF.

This clone was seen only once. The genes are TRBV5-4 and TRBJ1-2, with a tentative D call TRBD1 (6 bases). V dropped 0 bases and J dropped 4 bases, with 10 bases sitting between them. Germline lookup yields CDR1 SGHNT and CDR2 YYREEE (reference sequence). This CDR3 spans 14 amino acids. Here the CDR3 reads CASSLGQATYGYTF. The CDR3 nucleotides read TGTGCCAGCAGCTTGGGACAGGCAACCTATGGCTACACCTTC.

The chain recombines TRBV28 with TRBJ1-6; possible D gene TRBD1, 6 bases. The CDR3 length is 15 residues. CDR1 is MDHEN, CDR2 SYDVKM, per germline. Trimming removed 8 bases at V and 8 bases at J, with 19 bases between. CDR3 protein: CASGTTGISHSPLHF. The CDR3 region has the DNA TGTGCCAGCGGAACGACAGGCATATCTCATTCACCCCTCCACTTT.

The chain uses TRBV19 and TRBJ1-1, with a weak D call TRBD1 (5 bases). With 7 bases removed from V and 2 bases from J, the gap between germline ends came to 14 bases. CDR1 LNHDA and CDR2 SQIVND come from the germline V gene (reference sequence). This CDR3 has 14 amino acids. The CDR3 is CASIHRQANTEAFF. The DNA for the CDR3 is TGTGCCAGTATCCACAGGCAGGCCAACACTGAAGCTTTCTTT.